The rows below give T cell receptor beta chains drawn from one sample of a study of Ad26.COV2.S vaccination and SARS-CoV-2 variants. Assay: immunoSEQ multiplex PCR; the TCRdb copy retains only in-frame clones and omits some. The repertoire includes around 380,000 clones, 75% to 90% of them detected once, and 3.5% sits in the top ten. The specimen comprised peripheral blood, sampled in a trial of Ad26.COV2.S vaccine versus placebo. These receptors came from a person aged 18-60 years who received the Ad26.COV2.S COVID-19 vaccine or a placebo. The CDR3 runs from the conserved cysteine through the conserved F or W. The order of the fields is J gene, V gene, clone size, D gene, CDR3 protein, CDR3 DNA. A D gene is named only where the DNA matches it firmly. Where a row states a size, it is once, few, many or the class of an expanded clone; other rows omit it.

TRBJ2-1 | TRBV9 | . | . | CASSVGGFNNEQFF | TGTGCCAGCAGCGTGGGGGGCTTTAACAATGAGCAGTTCTTC
TRBJ1-6 | TRBV4-3 | . | . | CASSPQDFPNSPLHF | TGCGCCAGCAGCCCCCAGGATTTCCCTAATTCACCCCTCCACTTT
TRBJ1-2 | TRBV6-2/TRBV6-3 | . | . | CASSYFSRGTYYGYTF | TGTGCCAGCAGTTACTTTTCCAGGGGAACGTACTATGGCTACACCTTC
TRBJ1-1 | TRBV2 | . | . | CASSEALGGARTEAFF | TGTGCCAGCAGTGAGGCCCTGGGAGGGGCGAGGACTGAAGCTTTCTTT
TRBJ1-6 | TRBV11-2 | . | . | CASSLDLDSPLHF | TGTGCCAGCAGCTTAGATCTGGATTCACCCCTCCACTTT
TRBJ1-6 | TRBV19 | few | . | CATSTGQTYNSPLHF | TGTGCGACTTCGACAGGCCAAACTTATAATTCACCCCTCCACTTT
TRBJ2-1 | TRBV3-1/TRBV3-2 | . | TRBD2 | CASSQDPGTNEFF | TGTGCCAGCAGCCAAGACCCCGGGACTAACGAGTTCTTC
TRBJ1-1 | TRBV10-3 | . | . | CAISESRAVGSNTEAFF | TGTGCCATCAGTGAGTCCAGGGCGGTTGGGTCTAACACTGAAGCTTTCTTT
TRBJ1-2 | TRBV11-2 | . | . | CASSLADRPYGYTF | TGTGCCAGCAGCTTGGCCGACAGGCCCTATGGCTACACCTTC
TRBJ1-6 | TRBV6-1 | . | TRBD1 | CASSGGQGGALSGNSPLHF | TGTGCCAGCAGTGGAGGACAGGGGGGCGCTTTGTCGGGTAATTCACCCCTCCACTTT
TRBJ1-2 | TRBV6-4 | . | . | CASNGHGYTF | TGTGCCAGCAACGGCCATGGCTACACCTTC
TRBJ1-1 | TRBV20-1 | . | . | CSASRAPGGDTEAFF | TGCAGTGCTAGTCGGGCCCCGGGAGGGGACACTGAAGCTTTCTTT
TRBJ2-5 | TRBV10-3 | . | TRBD2 | CAISATRGLETQYF | TGTGCCATCAGTGCTACGCGGGGGTTAGAGACCCAGTACTTC
TRBJ2-1 | TRBV4-1 | . | . | CASSQELEEQFF | TGCGCCAGCAGCCAAGAACTGGAGGAGCAGTTCTTC
TRBJ1-2 | TRBV29-1 | . | . | CSVVGLDRVYGYTF | TGCAGCGTTGTCGGCCTCGACCGGGTCTATGGCTACACCTTC
TRBJ2-1 | TRBV12-3/TRBV12-4 | . | . | CASSLRQKDEQFF | TGTGCCAGCAGTTTAAGACAAAAGGATGAGCAGTTCTTC
TRBJ1-5 | TRBV15 | . | . | CATSPSLRQGNQPQHF | TGTGCCACCAGCCCGAGTCTGAGGCAAGGCAATCAGCCCCAGCATTTT
TRBJ1-4 | TRBV6-6 | . | . | CASVLGHSHNEKLFF | TGTGCCAGTGTTCTGGGACATAGCCATAATGAAAAACTGTTTTTT
TRBJ1-6 | TRBV27 | . | . | CASSQRSFGSPLHF | TGTGCCAGCAGCCAAAGGAGTTTCGGTTCACCCCTCCACTTT
TRBJ1-2 | TRBV5-5 | . | . | CASIPPRWAGNYGYTF | TGTGCCAGCATACCCCCGCGATGGGCAGGGAACTATGGCTACACCTTC
TRBJ2-1 | TRBV27 | . | . | CASSSLGLLDEQFF | TGTGCCAGCAGTTCCCTCGGGCTCTTGGATGAGCAGTTCTTC
TRBJ2-7 | TRBV3-1/TRBV3-2 | . | . | CASTAGAGASYEQYF | TGTGCCAGCACCGCCGGGGCGGGGGCCTCCTACGAGCAGTACTTC
TRBJ1-2 | TRBV29-1 | . | . | CSVGFAAMSGYTF | TGCAGCGTTGGTTTCGCAGCCATGAGCGGCTACACCTTC
TRBJ1-6 | TRBV10-3 | . | . | CAISESAEPLHF | TGTGCCATCAGTGAGTCGGCCGAACCCCTCCACTTT
TRBJ1-1 | TRBV7-9 | . | TRBD1 | CASSADRRGYTEAFF | TGTGCCAGCAGCGCGGACAGGAGGGGTTACACTGAAGCTTTCTTT
TRBJ2-5 | TRBV28 | . | TRBD2 | CASSVGLAGLRETQYF | TGTGCCAGCAGTGTGGGACTAGCGGGATTAAGGGAGACCCAGTACTTC
TRBJ1-1 | TRBV5-4 | . | . | CASSLTSHTEAFF | TGTGCCAGCAGCTTGACAAGCCACACTGAAGCTTTCTTT
TRBJ1-6 | TRBV10-3 | . | . | CAISTSPGFISSYNSPLHF | TGTGCCATCAGCACCTCGCCAGGCTTCATCAGCTCCTATAATTCACCCCTCCACTTT
TRBJ2-3 | TRBV2 | . | TRBD2 | CASSYPAGEDTQYF | TGTGCCAGCAGTTACCCAGCGGGGGAGGATACGCAGTATTTT
TRBJ2-3 | TRBV20-1 | . | . | CSASGGGATDTQYF | TGCAGTGCTAGTGGTGGGGGCGCAACAGATACGCAGTATTTT
TRBJ1-1 | TRBV5-4 | once | . | CASSLVAGASNTEAFF | TGTGCCAGCAGCTTGGTGGCAGGGGCCTCAAACACTGAAGCTTTCTTT
TRBJ1-1 | TRBV7-9 | few | . | CASNGVRPEAFF | TGTGCCAGCAATGGGGTAAGACCTGAAGCTTTCTTT
TRBJ2-7 | TRBV19 | . | . | CASSIFEAGEQYF | TGTGCCAGTAGTATTTTTGAGGCAGGGGAGCAGTACTTC
TRBJ2-7 | TRBV5-1 | . | TRBD1 | CASSLGQGNYEQYF | TGCGCCAGCAGCCTCGGACAGGGGAACTACGAGCAGTACTTC
TRBJ1-4 | TRBV2 | . | . | CASRLRGTGEKLFF | TGTGCCAGCAGATTGAGAGGGACCGGGGAAAAACTGTTTTTT
TRBJ2-1 | TRBV7-6 | . | . | CASSLAQGGGTYNEQFF | TGTGCCAGCAGCTTAGCGCAAGGTGGGGGTACCTACAATGAGCAGTTCTTC
TRBJ1-1 | TRBV5-1 | . | . | CASSLLGDGTEAFF | TGCGCCAGCAGCTTGTTAGGGGACGGAACTGAAGCTTTCTTT
TRBJ2-1 | TRBV10-1 | . | . | CASSESTAFYNEQFF | TGCGCCAGCAGTGAGTCGACAGCGTTCTACAATGAGCAGTTCTTC
TRBJ2-6 | TRBV9 | . | . | CASSAQRQSTSALTF | TGTGCCAGCAGCGCTCAGAGGCAGTCAACCAGTGCCCTGACTTTC
TRBJ2-3 | TRBV10-1 | . | . | CASSDSLADTQYF | TGCGCCAGCAGCGACAGTCTTGCAGATACGCAGTATTTT
TRBJ1-6 | TRBV7-6 | . | . | CASSLADGINSPLHF | TGTGCCAGCAGCTTAGCGGATGGCATTAATTCACCCCTCCACTTT
TRBJ1-1 | TRBV6-5 | . | TRBD1 | CASSYRQGAVNTEAFF | TGTGCCAGCAGTTACAGACAGGGGGCAGTGAACACTGAAGCTTTCTTT
TRBJ1-2 | TRBV7-8 | . | . | CASSLEATGYGYTF | TGTGCCAGCAGCTTAGAGGCGACCGGCTATGGCTACACCTTC
TRBJ2-3 | TRBV6-1 | . | TRBD2 | CASSEVAGGSDTQYF | TGTGCCAGCAGTGAAGTGGCGGGGGGGTCAGATACGCAGTATTTT
TRBJ2-2 | TRBV6-6 | . | . | CASSTPGRTNTGELFF | TGTGCCAGCAGTACTCCGGGACGTACGAACACCGGGGAGCTGTTTTTT
TRBJ1-2 | TRBV4-3 | . | . | CASSPFGLSYGYTF | TGCGCCAGCAGCCCATTTGGACTCAGCTATGGCTACACCTTC
TRBJ2-7 | TRBV6-5 | . | TRBD1 | CASTTRDRFSYEQYF | TGTGCCAGCACGACCCGGGACAGGTTCTCCTACGAGCAGTACTTC
TRBJ2-3 | TRBV15 | . | TRBD2 | CATSRDRLAAVTDTQYF | TGTGCCACCAGCAGAGATAGACTAGCGGCCGTCACAGATACGCAGTATTTT
TRBJ1-2 | TRBV18 | . | . | CASSPQEDGYTF | TGTGCCAGCTCACCGCAGGAGGACGGCTACACCTTC
TRBJ2-7 | TRBV5-4 | . | . | CASSLDSGEQYF | TGTGCCAGCAGCCTGGACTCAGGGGAGCAGTACTTC
TRBJ1-1 | TRBV6-1 | . | . | CASSDYREDTEAFF | TGTGCCAGCAGTGATTACAGGGAAGACACTGAAGCTTTCTTT
TRBJ1-6 | TRBV7-2 | few | . | CASAGSYNSPLHF | TGTGCCAGCGCAGGCTCCTATAATTCACCCCTCCACTTT
TRBJ2-1 | TRBV7-9 | . | TRBD1 | CASSPNPWDSTLYNEQFF | TGTGCCAGCAGCCCAAACCCGTGGGACAGTACACTTTACAATGAGCAGTTCTTC
TRBJ1-2 | TRBV5-6 | . | TRBD1 | CASSLVRGAEANYGYTF | TGTGCCAGCAGCTTGGTCAGGGGGGCGGAAGCTAACTATGGCTACACCTTC